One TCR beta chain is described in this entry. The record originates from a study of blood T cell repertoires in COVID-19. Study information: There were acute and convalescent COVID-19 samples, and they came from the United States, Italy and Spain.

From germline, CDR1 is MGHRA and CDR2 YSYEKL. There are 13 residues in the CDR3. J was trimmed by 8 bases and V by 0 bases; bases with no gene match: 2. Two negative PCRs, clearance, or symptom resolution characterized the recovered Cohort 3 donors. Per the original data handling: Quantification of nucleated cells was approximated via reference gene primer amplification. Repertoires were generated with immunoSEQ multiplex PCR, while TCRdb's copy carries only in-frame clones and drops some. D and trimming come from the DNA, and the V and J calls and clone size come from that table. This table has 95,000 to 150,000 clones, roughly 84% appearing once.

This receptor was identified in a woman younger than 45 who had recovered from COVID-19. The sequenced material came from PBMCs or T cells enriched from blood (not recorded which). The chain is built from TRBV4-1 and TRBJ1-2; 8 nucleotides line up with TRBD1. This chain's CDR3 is CASSQDWTGGYTF. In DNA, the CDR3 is TGCGCCAGCAGCCAAGATTGGACAGGGGGCTACACCTTC.